This T cell receptor beta chain was identified in a study of cytomegalovirus exposure and HLA in healthy donors. Points from the study as a whole: The authors assumed roughly uniform sequencing depth across donors for presence/absence analyses.

It was with 60 Vbeta and 13 Jbeta primers that the PCR ran. Libraries were prepared by immunoSEQ multiplex PCR; TCRdb keeps only in-frame clonotypes and omits some of them. There are about 120,000 clones in the sample; around 77% occur only once, and roughly 5% lies in the top ten. V lost 4 bases and J lost 5; bases outside the gene matches: 6. Germline CDR1 and CDR2: SGHDN and FVKESK. The CDR3 spans 15 residues. With respect to this clone: What it binds is unknown.

Sequenced sample: PBMCs. J is TRBJ2-1 and V is TRBV14; 9 bases align to TRBD2. The sequence derives from a woman aged 25 to 39 in good health and CMV-seropositive. CDR3: CASSPGLATNNEQFF. DNA for the CDR3: TGTGCCAGCAGCCCAGGACTAGCGACGAACAATGAGCAGTTCTTC.